This TCR beta chain derives from a study of cytomegalovirus exposure and HLA in healthy donors (dated by TCRdb to about 2017). Broadly, across the study: According to an earlier analysis of a few hundred of the donors, 150 million to 200 million T cells yielded over 100 million unique TCR beta sequences and 276 Gb of sequence data. Among the roughly 370 genotyped donors, approximately 82% belonged to the genetic ancestry cluster associated with self-reported Caucasian donors. The number of donors typed differed by locus, with roughly 620-630 for A, B, C, DRB1 and DQB1, around 520 for DQA1, 606 for DPA1, and approximately 470 for DPB1. An early release that covered several hundred HLA-typed donors contained approximately 300 gigabases of sequencing data and 80 million or so unique TCR sequences. In the later analysis, no new phenotypic data were used to find candidate immune exposures; instead, reliance was placed on TCR beta sequences and their occurrence across donors. HLA typing included class I and class II loci at four-digit resolution. Every repertoire in the discovery cohort had been generated on one and the same sequencing platform. To study patterns of TCR occurrence, a later analysis re-analyzed previously published TCR beta repertoires from 550 to 800 donors and added high-resolution HLA genotyping. To predict cytomegalovirus infection status, the study brought together high-throughput TCR immunosequencing, statistical association of individual TCRs with disease status, and machine learning. The T cell repertoires of some 700 subjects were profiled by immunosequencing and related to cytomegalovirus serostatus. Roughly five DR-DQ haplotypes were handled as single units for association and clustering, since linkage in the cohort was strong. Along with the approximately 700-subject first cohort, a separate validation cohort of over a hundred different subjects was used. An earlier analysis of around 580 of the donors used high-throughput TCR beta sequencing to judge whether each TCR beta V gene segment behaved as functional or pseudogenic. The study aimed to test whether cataloging public T cell receptors could reveal signatures of past pathogen exposure. Genome-wide SNP genotypes for about 65% of the roughly 670 donors were used in a later genetic analysis, which treated that subset as a discovery cohort. On average, about 200,000 unique TCR beta nucleotide sequences were sequenced per donor among fewer than 500 genotyped donors of the cohort, with roughly 18% of those sequences being non-productive. Donor age, sex, ethnicity and CMV serostatus were collected together with the repertoire data. General study outcomes and caveats: The presence/absence analyses assumed that sequencing depth was roughly uniform across donors, and that assumption may not be true. A later genetic analysis associated a missense DCLRE1C variant with V-gene and J-gene trimming of TCR beta chains, and an independent cohort replicated the association. The cohort was sequenced for TCR beta chains only, and without alpha or paired-chain data the features that could be detected were limited. The study gave a list of 150 to 200 TCR beta chains associated with cytomegalovirus. Linkage disequilibrium might explain the correlated functional status among segregating V segments, but an unknown experimental factor could not be excluded. The earlier analysis of approximately 540 of the donors excluded approximately 17 rarely observed V segments, including chromosome 9 orphons, because counts were too low. A cluster of highly shared sequence variants was judged likely to represent a technical artifact of the sequencing pipeline. At a false discovery rate of 0.05, a later analysis linked 15,000 to 20,000 TCR beta sequences to specific HLA alleles. Most TCR sequences were seen in very few donors, while some public TCRs were found in many individuals. A further reported finding was that TCR beta sequences accurately predicted the HLA-A and HLA-B alleles for most subjects in the first cohort. When HLA alleles, especially DR and DQ, strongly co-occurred, attributing TCR associations to individual alleles was difficult. Because HLA typing was unavailable for some donors at each locus, only the typed subset was used in association tests. In an earlier analysis of around 500 of the donors, most TCR beta V segments appeared in productive rearrangements about 87% or about 30% of the time, broadly matching IMGT annotations. The classifier was reported to diagnose cytomegalovirus status with high specificity and sensitivity in both the original and validation cohorts. The authors suggested that the approach could potentially be generalized to other disease states and immunological phenotypes. In a later analysis, TCR association rates were found to vary across HLA loci, with the most associated TCRs seen for DRB1 alleles and the fewest for HLA-C alleles. Compared with equally common non-associated chains, HLA-associated TCR beta chains in a later analysis were more clonally expanded and had lower generation probabilities. In a later analysis, several top co-occurrence clusters were reported to appear linked to parvovirus B19, influenza, CMV and Epstein-Barr virus. According to a later analysis, most CMV-associated TCR beta chains appeared to be HLA-restricted, and the HLA associations seemed to be driven largely by CMV exposure. The only immune exposure information available for the cohort was CMV serostatus. Because the 87-base-pair reads could not distinguish some IMGT-functional V segments, including TRBV6-2 and TRBV6-3, those segments were excluded. In vitro tests confirmed that a few of the cytomegalovirus-associated TCR beta chains recognize cytomegalovirus antigens. According to a later genetic analysis, donors in an Asian-associated ancestry cluster had fewer N-insertions in productive TCRs than the roughly 670-donor mean.

Library construction relied on the immunoSEQ multiplex PCR assay. A mixture of 60 forward primers for TCR Vbeta segments and 13 reverse primers for TCR Jbeta segments was used in the multiplex PCR. The CDR3 region of rearranged TCR beta genes was amplified from genomic DNA with a multiplex PCR assay. The amplified TCR beta libraries were sequenced on the Illumina HiSeq System as 87-base-pair reads. As for how the authors treated the data: Across the 670 or so repertoires, a later analysis counted tens of millions of unique TCR beta chains, about 10 million of which were shared by at least two donors. To remove PCR and sequencing errors, raw reads were error-corrected and collapsed into unique sequences using a nearest-neighbor algorithm that merged closely related sequences. To assign V, D and J gene segments, CDR3 sequences were aligned to IMGT reference sequences. For a sequence to be retained, a match of at least six nucleotides was required to both a V gene segment and a J gene segment. A rearrangement was called productive if the CDR3 had no stop codons and remained in frame with V and J, and every other rearrangement was called non-productive. Following IMGT convention, CDR3 was defined as the stretch from the second conserved V-encoded cysteine to the conserved J-encoded phenylalanine. Sequences without an unambiguous match to a single V gene segment were excluded from the earlier analysis of several hundred of the donors. In an earlier analysis of some 590 of the donors, a V segment was called functional when productive rearrangements were above 56.7%, and segregating when the standard deviation between donors exceeded 5%. A statistical classification framework was built for diagnosing cytomegalovirus status from the catalog of TCR beta chain sequences. In a later analysis, TCR nucleotide sequences were compared against IMGT/GENE-DB human TR gene sequences so that V and J genes could be assigned. The TCRdist pipeline was used in a later analysis to assign CDR3 sequences and most-parsimonious VDJ recombination scenarios. A later analysis defined each TCR beta chain by its CDR3 amino acid sequence plus V-gene family, and excluded reads lacking a unique V-gene family. In a later analysis, fewer than 600 highly shared, low-generation-probability nucleotide sequences were removed to address suspected cross-contamination and a sequencing artifact. A later analysis calculated a clonal expansion index for each public chain from normalized within-repertoire ranks of inferred template counts. A later analysis computed generation probabilities with a VDJ recombination model fitted to out-of-frame rearrangements, and checked the results against IGoR. In a later analysis, TCR-TCR, TCR-HLA and TCR-CMV co-occurrence was scored with hypergeometric tests, and a repertoire-size bias correction was applied to TCR pairs. In a later analysis, false discovery rates were estimated by permuting HLA or CMV assignments 20 times. In a later analysis, co-occurring TCRs were grouped with DBSCAN, and TCRdist sequence similarity was added when clustering was performed within HLA-allele-positive subsets. Repertoires with fewer than 30,000 or more than 120,000 public chains were left out of co-occurrence clustering, as were roughly five repertoires with anomalous nucleotide sharing. Sourced from immuneACCESS, this table was stored by TCRdb with only in-frame sequences that have V and J called. A share of the clones is absent; for the studies checked, an unresolved V gene accounts for under half, and the remainder has no known explanation. V, J and clone size reflect that table, while D and trimming were determined from the DNA. The table for this sample lists about 200,000 clones; roughly 80% of them were counted only once. Of the sample, around 1.7% falls within the top ten clones.

V is reduced by 3 bases and J by 1 base, leaving a spacing of 12 bases between them. Inclusive of the bounding cysteine and phenylalanine, the CDR3 is 15 residues long. This entry keeps only the CDR3 DNA: 45 bases, framed from base 1. CDR1 and CDR2, looked up from the germline V gene (reference sequence), are WNHNN and SYGVQD. The cohort consisted of hundreds of healthy bone marrow donors. At the time of sampling, all cohort members were nominally healthy, though unrecorded immune exposures were likely present. The donor was CMV seronegative and was included in the group of about 400 seronegative cohort members. Every donor gave a peripheral blood sample, and the peripheral blood mononuclear cells from that sample were used for TCR beta sequencing. Genomic DNA extraction from the blood cell samples was performed with the Qiagen DNeasy Blood Extraction Kit. Details on this clone: It has no known antigen specificity. One base away there is no much larger clone; base qualities are not given.

This sequence uses TRBV10-1 and TRBJ1-1; the D gene lacks a confident call. The sequence came from a young woman in good health and CMV-seronegative. Material: PBMCs. The CDR3 has the sequence CASSERRGENTEAFF. Read as DNA, the sequence is TGCGCCAGCAGTGAAAGGAGAGGAGAGAACACTGAAGCTTTCTTT.